This is a list of T cell receptor beta chains from one sample in a study of blood T cell repertoires in COVID-19. This table comes from immunoSEQ multiplex PCR, and its TCRdb copy is limited to in-frame clones, with some not included. The table shows 84,000 or so clones, with about 83% occurring only once. Sequenced input: peripheral blood. These receptors originate from a woman older than 75 with acute or convalescent COVID-19. Each CDR3 is given with its conserved first and last residue. Fields, in order: J gene, D gene, clone size, V gene, CDR3 protein, CDR3 DNA. D genes are given only for firm matches. Rows may omit the clone size; those that give it use once, few, many or a size class.

j_call: TRBJ2-7; d_call: TRBD2; clone_size: NA; v_call: TRBV11-2; cdr3_aa: CATANLGGGEQYF; cdr3_nt: TGTGCCACCGCCAACCTGGGGGGGGGCGAGCAGTACTTC
j_call: TRBJ1-1; d_call: NA; clone_size: NA; v_call: TRBV3-1/TRBV3-2; cdr3_aa: CASNGPGTEAFF; cdr3_nt: TGTGCCAGCAACGGACCGGGGACTGAAGCTTTCTTT
j_call: TRBJ1-3; d_call: NA; clone_size: NA; v_call: TRBV5-4; cdr3_aa: CASSFPGSVSGNTIYF; cdr3_nt: TGTGCCAGCAGCTTTCCCGGGTCTGTCTCTGGAAACACCATATATTTT
j_call: TRBJ2-1; d_call: NA; clone_size: NA; v_call: TRBV6-5; cdr3_aa: CASSYRRGAGYNEQFF; cdr3_nt: TGTGCCAGCAGTTACCGTCGGGGGGCCGGCTACAATGAGCAGTTCTTC
j_call: TRBJ2-5; d_call: NA; clone_size: NA; v_call: TRBV15; cdr3_aa: CATSRDRGRGETQYF; cdr3_nt: TGTGCCACCAGCAGAGATAGAGGCAGGGGAGAGACCCAGTACTTC
j_call: TRBJ1-2; d_call: NA; clone_size: NA; v_call: TRBV19; cdr3_aa: CASTMGGQAEYGYTF; cdr3_nt: TGTGCCAGTACCATGGGAGGGCAGGCCGAGTATGGCTACACCTTC
j_call: TRBJ1-5; d_call: NA; clone_size: few; v_call: TRBV3-1/TRBV3-2; cdr3_aa: CASSQGTSNQPQHF; cdr3_nt: TGTGCCAGCAGCCAGGGGACAAGCAATCAGCCCCAGCATTTT
j_call: TRBJ2-7; d_call: NA; clone_size: NA; v_call: TRBV7-2; cdr3_aa: CASSLVEYEQYF; cdr3_nt: TGTGCCAGCAGCTTAGTGGAGTACGAGCAGTACTTC
j_call: TRBJ1-2; d_call: NA; clone_size: NA; v_call: TRBV5-1; cdr3_aa: CASSLVQGGYGYTF; cdr3_nt: TGCGCCAGCAGCTTGGTACAGGGTGGCTATGGCTACACCTTC
j_call: TRBJ1-3; d_call: NA; clone_size: NA; v_call: TRBV10-1; cdr3_aa: CASGGGALGNTIYF; cdr3_nt: TGCGCCAGCGGAGGGGGGGCCTTAGGAAACACCATATATTTT
j_call: TRBJ2-7; d_call: NA; clone_size: NA; v_call: TRBV28; cdr3_aa: CASSLSTYTPNYEQYF; cdr3_nt: TGTGCCAGCAGTTTATCGACTTATACCCCGAACTACGAGCAGTACTTC
j_call: TRBJ2-1; d_call: TRBD2; clone_size: NA; v_call: TRBV20-1; cdr3_aa: CSASPSGGYNEQFF; cdr3_nt: TGCAGTGCTAGTCCTAGCGGAGGGTACAATGAGCAGTTCTTC